This TCR beta chain derives from a study of cytomegalovirus exposure and HLA in healthy donors. Broader study findings: Several of the most significant clusters were apparently associated with common viral pathogens in a later analysis.

Germline CDR1 SNHLY, CDR2 FYNNEI. There are 14 residues in the CDR3. 13 Jbeta primers and 60 Vbeta primers were used for the PCR. This table comes from immunoSEQ multiplex PCR, and its TCRdb copy is limited to in-frame clones, with some not included. The sample includes about 190,000 clones, 75% to 90% of them seen just once. Details on this clone: Its antigen is unknown. Sequence at one end of the junction differs from germline and may be a read error.

This receptor was taken from a man aged 25 to 40 in good health and CMV-seronegative. Material for sequencing was PBMCs. The gene calls are TRBV2 and TRBJ2-4, with 10 bases matching TRBD1. The CDR3 sequence: CASSRGQGGNSQYF. Here the CDR3 DNA reads TGTGCCAGCAGTCGTGGACAGGGGGGGAACAGTCAGTACTTC.